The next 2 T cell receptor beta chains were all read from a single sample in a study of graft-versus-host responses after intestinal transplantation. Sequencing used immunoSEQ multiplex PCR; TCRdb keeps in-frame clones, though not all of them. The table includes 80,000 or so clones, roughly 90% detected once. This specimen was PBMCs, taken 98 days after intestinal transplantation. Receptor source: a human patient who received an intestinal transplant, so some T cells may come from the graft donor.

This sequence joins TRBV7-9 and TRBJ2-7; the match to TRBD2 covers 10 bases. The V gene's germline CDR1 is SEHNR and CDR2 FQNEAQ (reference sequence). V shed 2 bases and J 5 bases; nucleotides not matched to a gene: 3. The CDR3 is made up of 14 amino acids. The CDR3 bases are TGTGCCAGCAGCTTATGGACTAGCGGAAACGAGCAGTACTTC. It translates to CASSLWTSGNEQYF. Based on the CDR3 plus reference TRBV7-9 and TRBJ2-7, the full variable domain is DTGVSQNPRHKITKRGQNVTFRCDPISEHNRLYWYRQTLGQGPEFLTYFQNEAQLEKSRLLSDRFSAERPKGSFSTLEIQRTEQGDSAMYLCASSLWTSGNEQYFGPGTRLTVT.

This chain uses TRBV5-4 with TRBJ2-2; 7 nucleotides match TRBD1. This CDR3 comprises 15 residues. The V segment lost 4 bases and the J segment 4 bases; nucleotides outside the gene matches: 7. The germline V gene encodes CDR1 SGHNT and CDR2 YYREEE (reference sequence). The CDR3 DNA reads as TGTGCCAGCAGCCCACAGGGGTGGGGCACCGGGGAGCTGTTTTTT. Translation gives CASSPQGWGTGELFF.